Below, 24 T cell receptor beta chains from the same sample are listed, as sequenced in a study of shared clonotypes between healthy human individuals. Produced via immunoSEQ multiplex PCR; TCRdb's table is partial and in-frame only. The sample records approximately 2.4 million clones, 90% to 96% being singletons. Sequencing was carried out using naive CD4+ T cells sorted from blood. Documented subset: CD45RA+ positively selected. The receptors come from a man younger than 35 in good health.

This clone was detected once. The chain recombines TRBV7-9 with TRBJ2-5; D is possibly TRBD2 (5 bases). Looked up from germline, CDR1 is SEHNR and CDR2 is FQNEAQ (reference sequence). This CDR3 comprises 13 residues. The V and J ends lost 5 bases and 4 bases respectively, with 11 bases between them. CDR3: CASSREGGETQYF. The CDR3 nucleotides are TGTGCCAGCAGCCGCGAGGGCGGAGAGACCCAGTACTTC.

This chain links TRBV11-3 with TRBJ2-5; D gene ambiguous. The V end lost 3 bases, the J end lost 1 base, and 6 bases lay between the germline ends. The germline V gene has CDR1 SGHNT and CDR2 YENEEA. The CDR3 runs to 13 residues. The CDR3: CASSFTAQETQYF. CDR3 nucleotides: TGTGCCAGCAGCTTCACAGCCCAAGAGACCCAGTACTTC.

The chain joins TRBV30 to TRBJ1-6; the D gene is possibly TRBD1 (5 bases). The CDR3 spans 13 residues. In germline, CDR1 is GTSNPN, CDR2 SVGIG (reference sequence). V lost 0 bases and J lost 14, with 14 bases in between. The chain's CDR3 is CAWSVKAGRALHF. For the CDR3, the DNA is TGTGCCTGGAGTGTCAAGGCAGGGAGGGCCCTCCACTTT.

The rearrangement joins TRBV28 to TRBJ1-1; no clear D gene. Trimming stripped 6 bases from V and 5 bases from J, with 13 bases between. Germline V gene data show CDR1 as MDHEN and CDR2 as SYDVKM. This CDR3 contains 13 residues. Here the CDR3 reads CASRKGSWTEAFF. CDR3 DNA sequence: TGTGCCAGCAGAAAGGGATCGTGGACTGAAGCTTTCTTT. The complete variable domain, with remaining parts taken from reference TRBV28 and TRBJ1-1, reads DVKVTQSSRYLVKRTGEKVFLECVQDMDHENMFWYRQDPGLGLRLIYFSYDVKMKEKGDIPEGYSVSREKKERFSLILESASTNQTSMYLCASRKGSWTEAFFGQGTRLTVV.

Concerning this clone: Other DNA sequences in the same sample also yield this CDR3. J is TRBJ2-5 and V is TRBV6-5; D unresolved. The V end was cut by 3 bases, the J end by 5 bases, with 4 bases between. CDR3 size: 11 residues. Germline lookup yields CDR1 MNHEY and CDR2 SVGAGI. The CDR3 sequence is CASSYGETQYF. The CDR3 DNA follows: TGTGCCAGCAGTTATGGGGAGACCCAGTACTTC.

The CDR3 DNA follows: TGTGCCAGCAGTCCGCTGCGGACAGGGGAAGGATCACCCCTCCACTTT. As protein: CASSPLRTGEGSPLHF. This chain connects TRBV28 to TRBJ1-6; 9 bases match TRBD1. V was clipped by 5 bases and J by 10 bases; unmatched bases: 12. CDR3 size: 16 residues. Germline CDR1 MDHEN, CDR2 SYDVKM.

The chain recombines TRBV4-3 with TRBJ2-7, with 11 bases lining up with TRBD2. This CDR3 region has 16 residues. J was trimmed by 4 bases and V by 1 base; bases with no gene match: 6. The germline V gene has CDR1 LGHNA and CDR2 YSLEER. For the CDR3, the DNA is TGCGCCAGCAGCCAAGCGGTGGCTAGCGGGAGGTACGAGCAGTACTTC. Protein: CASSQAVASGRYEQYF.

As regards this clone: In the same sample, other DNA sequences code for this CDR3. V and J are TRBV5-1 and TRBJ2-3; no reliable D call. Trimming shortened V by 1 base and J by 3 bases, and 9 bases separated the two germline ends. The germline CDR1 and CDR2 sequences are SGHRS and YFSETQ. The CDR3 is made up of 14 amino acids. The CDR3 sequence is CASSLPTGTDTQYF. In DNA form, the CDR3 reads TGCGCCAGCAGCTTGCCAACGGGTACAGATACGCAGTATTTT. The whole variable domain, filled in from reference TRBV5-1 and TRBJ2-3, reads KAGVTQTPRYLIKTRGQQVTLSCSPISGHRSVSWYQQTPGQGLQFLFEYFSETQRNKGNFPGRFSGRQFSNSRSEMNVSTLELGDSALYLCASSLPTGTDTQYFGPGTRLTVL.

Here the CDR3 DNA reads TGCGCCAGCAGCCCGTTTGGACTAGCGGGTGGAGAGACCCAGTACTTC. Translation: CASSPFGLAGGETQYF. V gene TRBV10-1 combines with J gene TRBJ2-5, with 11 bases lining up with TRBD2. From germline, CDR1 is WNHNN and CDR2 SYGVQD (reference sequence). Trimming took 6 bases from V and 4 from J; bases not matched to a gene: 10. The CDR3 totals 16 residues.

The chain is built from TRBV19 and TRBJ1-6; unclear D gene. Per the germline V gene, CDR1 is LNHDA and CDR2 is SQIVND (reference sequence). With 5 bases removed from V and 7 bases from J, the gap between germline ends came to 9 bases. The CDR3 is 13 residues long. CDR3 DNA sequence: TGTGCCAGTAGTGAAGTGCTGAATTCACCCCTCCACTTT. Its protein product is CASSEVLNSPLHF.

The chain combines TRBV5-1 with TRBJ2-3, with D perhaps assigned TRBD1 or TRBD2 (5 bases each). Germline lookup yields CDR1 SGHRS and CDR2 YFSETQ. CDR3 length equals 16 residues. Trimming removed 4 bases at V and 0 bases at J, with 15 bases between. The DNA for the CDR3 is TGCGCCAGCAGCGCCCGGGGCTCAACTAGCACAGATACGCAGTATTTT. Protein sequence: CASSARGSTSTDTQYF.

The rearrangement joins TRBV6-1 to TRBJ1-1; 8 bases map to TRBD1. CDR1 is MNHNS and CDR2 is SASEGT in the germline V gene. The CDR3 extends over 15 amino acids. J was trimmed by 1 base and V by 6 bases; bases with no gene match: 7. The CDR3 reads CASSDRGKENTEAFF. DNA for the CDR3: TGTGCCAGCAGCGACAGGGGCAAGGAGAACACTGAAGCTTTCTTT.

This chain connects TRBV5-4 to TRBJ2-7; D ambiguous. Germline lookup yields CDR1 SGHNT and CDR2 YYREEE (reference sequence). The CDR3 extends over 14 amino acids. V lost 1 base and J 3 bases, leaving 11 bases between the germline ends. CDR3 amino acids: CASSLPHLHYEQYF. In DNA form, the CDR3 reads TGTGCCAGCAGCTTGCCACACCTCCACTACGAGCAGTACTTC.

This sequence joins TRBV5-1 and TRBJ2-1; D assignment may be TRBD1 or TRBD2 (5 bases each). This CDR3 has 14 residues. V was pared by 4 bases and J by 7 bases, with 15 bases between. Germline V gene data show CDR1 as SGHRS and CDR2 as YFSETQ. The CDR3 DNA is TGCGCCAGCAGCCGAGGGGAACTGGGTAATGAGCAGTTCTTC. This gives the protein CASSRGELGNEQFF.

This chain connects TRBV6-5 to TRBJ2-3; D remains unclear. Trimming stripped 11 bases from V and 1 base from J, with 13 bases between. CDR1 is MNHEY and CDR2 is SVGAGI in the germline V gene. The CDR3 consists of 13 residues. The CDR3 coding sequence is TGTGCCGTCCTCGGTTCGGGCACAGATACGCAGTATTTT. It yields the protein CAVLGSGTDTQYF.

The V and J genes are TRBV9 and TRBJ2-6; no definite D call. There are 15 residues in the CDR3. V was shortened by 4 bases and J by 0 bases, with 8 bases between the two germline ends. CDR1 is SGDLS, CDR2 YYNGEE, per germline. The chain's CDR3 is CASSLLSSGANVLTF. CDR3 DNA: TGTGCCAGCAGCCTCTTAAGCTCTGGGGCCAACGTCCTGACTTTC.

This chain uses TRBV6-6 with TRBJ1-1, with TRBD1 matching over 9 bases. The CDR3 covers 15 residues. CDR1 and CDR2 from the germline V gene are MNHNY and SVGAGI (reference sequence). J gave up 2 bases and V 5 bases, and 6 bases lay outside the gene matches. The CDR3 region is CASSPGTGFNTEAFF. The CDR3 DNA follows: TGTGCCAGCAGTCCCGGGACAGGGTTCAACACTGAAGCTTTCTTT.

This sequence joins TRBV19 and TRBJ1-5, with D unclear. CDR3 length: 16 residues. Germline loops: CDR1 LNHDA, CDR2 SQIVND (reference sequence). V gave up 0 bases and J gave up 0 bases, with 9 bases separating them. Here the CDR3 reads CASSIDPRISNQPQHF. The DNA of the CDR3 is TGTGCCAGTAGTATAGATCCGCGCATTAGCAATCAGCCCCAGCATTTT.

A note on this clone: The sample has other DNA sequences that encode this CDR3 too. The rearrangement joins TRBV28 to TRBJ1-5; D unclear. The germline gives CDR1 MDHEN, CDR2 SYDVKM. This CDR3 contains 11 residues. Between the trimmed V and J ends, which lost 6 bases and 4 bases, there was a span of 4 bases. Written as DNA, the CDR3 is TGTGCCAGCAGCCTAAATCAGCCCCAGCATTTT. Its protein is CASSLNQPQHF.

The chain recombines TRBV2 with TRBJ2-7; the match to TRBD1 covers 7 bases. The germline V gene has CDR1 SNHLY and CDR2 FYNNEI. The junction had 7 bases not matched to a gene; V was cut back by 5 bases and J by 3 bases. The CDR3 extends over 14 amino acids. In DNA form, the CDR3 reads TGTGCCAGCAGTAAGTTGGGACAGAGCTACGAGCAGTACTTC. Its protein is CASSKLGQSYEQYF. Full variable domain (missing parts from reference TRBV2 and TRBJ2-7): EPEVTQTPSHQVTQMGQEVILRCVPISNHLYFYWYRQILGQKVEFLVSFYNNEISEKSEIFDDQFSVERPDGSNFTLKIRSTKLEDSAMYFCASSKLGQSYEQYFGPGTRLTVT.

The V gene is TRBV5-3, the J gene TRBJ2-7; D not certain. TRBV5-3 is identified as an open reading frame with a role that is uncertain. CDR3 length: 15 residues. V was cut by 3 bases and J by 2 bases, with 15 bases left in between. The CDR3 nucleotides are TGTGCCAGAAGCTCGTCAGATATCACCACCTACGAGCAGTACTTC. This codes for CARSSSDITTYEQYF.

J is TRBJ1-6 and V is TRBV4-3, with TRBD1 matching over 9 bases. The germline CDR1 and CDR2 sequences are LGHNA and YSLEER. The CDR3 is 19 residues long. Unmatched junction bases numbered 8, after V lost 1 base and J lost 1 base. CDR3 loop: CASSQGVTGGASYNSPLHF. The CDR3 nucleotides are TGCGCCAGCAGCCAAGGGGTAACAGGGGGCGCGTCCTATAATTCACCCCTCCACTTT.

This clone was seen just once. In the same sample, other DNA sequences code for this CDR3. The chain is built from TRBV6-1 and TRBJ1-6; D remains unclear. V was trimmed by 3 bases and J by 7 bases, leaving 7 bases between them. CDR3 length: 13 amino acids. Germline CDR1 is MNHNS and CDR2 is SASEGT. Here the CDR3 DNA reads TGTGCCAGCAGTGACTTACGGAATTCACCCCTCCACTTT. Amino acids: CASSDLRNSPLHF.

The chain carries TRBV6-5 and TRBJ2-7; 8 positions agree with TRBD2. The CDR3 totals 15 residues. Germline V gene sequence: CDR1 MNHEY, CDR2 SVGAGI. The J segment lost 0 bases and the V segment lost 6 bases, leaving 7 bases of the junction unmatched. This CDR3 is CASSMGTSGSYEQYF. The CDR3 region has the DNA TGTGCCAGCAGCATGGGAACTAGCGGCTCCTACGAGCAGTACTTC.